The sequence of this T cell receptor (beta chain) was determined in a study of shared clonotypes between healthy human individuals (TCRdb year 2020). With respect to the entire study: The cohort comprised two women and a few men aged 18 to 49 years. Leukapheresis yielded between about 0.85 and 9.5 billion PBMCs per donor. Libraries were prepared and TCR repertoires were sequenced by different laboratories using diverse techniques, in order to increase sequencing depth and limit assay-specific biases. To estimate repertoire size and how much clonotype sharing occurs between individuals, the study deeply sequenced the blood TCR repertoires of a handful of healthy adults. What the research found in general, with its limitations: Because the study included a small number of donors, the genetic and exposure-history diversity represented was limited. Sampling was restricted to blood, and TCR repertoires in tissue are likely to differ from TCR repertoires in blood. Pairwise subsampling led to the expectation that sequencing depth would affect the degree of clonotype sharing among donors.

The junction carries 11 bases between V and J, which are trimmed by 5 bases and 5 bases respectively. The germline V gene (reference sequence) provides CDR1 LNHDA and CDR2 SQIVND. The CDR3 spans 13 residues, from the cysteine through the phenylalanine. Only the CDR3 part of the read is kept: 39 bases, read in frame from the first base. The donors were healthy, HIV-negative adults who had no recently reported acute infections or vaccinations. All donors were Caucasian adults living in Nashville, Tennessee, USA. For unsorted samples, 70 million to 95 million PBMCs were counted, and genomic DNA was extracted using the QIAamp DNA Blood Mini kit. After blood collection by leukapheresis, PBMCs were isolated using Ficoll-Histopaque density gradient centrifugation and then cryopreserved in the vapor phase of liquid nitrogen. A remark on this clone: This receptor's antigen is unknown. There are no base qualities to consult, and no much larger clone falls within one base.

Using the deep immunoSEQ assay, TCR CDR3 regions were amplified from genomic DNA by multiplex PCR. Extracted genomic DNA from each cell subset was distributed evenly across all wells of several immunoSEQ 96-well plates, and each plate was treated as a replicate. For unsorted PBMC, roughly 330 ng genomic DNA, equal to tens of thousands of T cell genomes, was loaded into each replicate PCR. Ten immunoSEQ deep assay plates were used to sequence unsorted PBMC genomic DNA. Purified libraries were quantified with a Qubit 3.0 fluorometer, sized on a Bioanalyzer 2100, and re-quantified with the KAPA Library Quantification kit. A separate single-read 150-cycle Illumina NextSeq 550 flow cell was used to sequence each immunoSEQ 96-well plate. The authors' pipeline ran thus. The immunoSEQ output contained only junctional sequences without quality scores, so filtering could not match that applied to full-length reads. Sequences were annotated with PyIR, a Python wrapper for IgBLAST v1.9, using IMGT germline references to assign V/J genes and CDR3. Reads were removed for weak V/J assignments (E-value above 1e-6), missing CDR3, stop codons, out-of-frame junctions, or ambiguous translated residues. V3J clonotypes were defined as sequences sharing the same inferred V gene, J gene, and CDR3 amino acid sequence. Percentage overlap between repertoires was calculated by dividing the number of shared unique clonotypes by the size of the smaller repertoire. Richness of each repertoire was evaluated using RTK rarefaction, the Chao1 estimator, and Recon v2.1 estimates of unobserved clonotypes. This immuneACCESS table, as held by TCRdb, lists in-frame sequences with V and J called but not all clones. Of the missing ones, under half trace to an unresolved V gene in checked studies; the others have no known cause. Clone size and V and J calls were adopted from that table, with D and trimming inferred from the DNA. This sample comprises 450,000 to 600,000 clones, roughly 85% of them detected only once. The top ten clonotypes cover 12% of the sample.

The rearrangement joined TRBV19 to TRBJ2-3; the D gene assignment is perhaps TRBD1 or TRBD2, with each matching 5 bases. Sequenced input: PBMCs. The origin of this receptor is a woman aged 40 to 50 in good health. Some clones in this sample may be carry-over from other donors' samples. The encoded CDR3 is CASSEGMVDTQYF. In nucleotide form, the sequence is TGTGCCAGTAGTGAGGGGATGGTAGATACGCAGTATTTT.